This TCR beta chain was captured in a study of blood T cells in healthy people across ages. Using a J-beta primer mix together with a sample-barcoded 5' primer, a second PCR was run for roughly 7 to 11 cycles. TCRdb re-derived calls from the 5' RACE reads in MiXCR, one entry per CDR3 protein. The sample lists some 850,000 distinct CDR3 sequences, more than 25% seen once, with 3% in the top ten. Notes on this clonotype: The antigen remains unidentified.

Study conclusions and caveats: Diversity was higher, and naive CD4+ cells more numerous, in long-lived donors than in aged donors.

CDR3 length: 16 residues. V lost 4 bases and J lost 5; bases outside the gene matches: 11. Per the germline V gene, CDR1 is MGHRA and CDR2 is YSYEKL. The data also belong to a second study, concerning T cells of mothers and their children.

The chain employs TRBV4-1 and TRBJ1-2, with 9 bases that match TRBD1. Sequencing used blood. The receptor comes from a boy between 10 and 17 years old in good health. In nucleotides, the CDR3 is TGCGCCAGCAGCCGGGACTCACAGGGGGCAATTTATGGCTACACCTTC. Protein product: CASSRDSQGAIYGYTF.